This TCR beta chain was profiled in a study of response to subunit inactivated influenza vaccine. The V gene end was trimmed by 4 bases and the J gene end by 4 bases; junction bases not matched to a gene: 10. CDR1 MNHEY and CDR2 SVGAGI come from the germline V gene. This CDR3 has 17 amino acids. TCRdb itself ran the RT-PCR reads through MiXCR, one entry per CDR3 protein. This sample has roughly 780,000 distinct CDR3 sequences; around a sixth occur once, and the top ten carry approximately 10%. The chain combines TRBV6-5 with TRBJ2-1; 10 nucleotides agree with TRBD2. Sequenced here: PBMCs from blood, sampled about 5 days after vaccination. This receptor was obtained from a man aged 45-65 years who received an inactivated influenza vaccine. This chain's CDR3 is CASSSKVWTSGYNEQFF. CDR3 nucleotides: TGTGCCAGCAGTTCAAAGGTATGGACTAGCGGTTACAATGAGCAGTTCTTC.